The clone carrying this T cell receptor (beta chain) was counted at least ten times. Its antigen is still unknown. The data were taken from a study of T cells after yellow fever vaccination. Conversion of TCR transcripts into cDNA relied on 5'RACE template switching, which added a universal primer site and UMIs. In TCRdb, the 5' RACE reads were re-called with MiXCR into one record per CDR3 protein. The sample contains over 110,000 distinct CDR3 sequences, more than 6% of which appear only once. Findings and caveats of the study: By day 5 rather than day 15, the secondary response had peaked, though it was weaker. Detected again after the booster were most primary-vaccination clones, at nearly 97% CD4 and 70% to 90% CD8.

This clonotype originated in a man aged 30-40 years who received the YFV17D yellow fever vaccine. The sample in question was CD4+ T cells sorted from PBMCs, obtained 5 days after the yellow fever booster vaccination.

In DNA form, the CDR3 reads TGCAGTGCTTCCCAGCAGGCCGGTGGGCCCCAGCATTTT. Translated: CSASQQAGGPQHF. The rearrangement links TRBV20-1 to TRBJ1-5; no firm D call. Germline V gene data show CDR1 as DFQATT and CDR2 as SNEGSKA (reference sequence). With 5 bases removed from V and 9 bases from J, the gap between germline ends came to 17 bases. The CDR3 spans 13 residues.